This paragraph covers one T cell receptor (beta chain) sequence. Its antigen is unidentified. The sample originates from a study of T cells in localized non-small cell lung cancer. V lost 5 bases to trimming and J lost 2 bases, with 12 bases between them. The CDR3 loop spans 14 amino acids. Germline loops: CDR1 SGHRS, CDR2 YFSETQ. Whole-study results and caveats: Longer survival (overall) was linked to higher T cell density in blood. Heterogeneity remains possible because sequencing was limited to only one tumor region. In adjacent lung appeared a median around 60 of the top 100 tumor clones.

The protocol was immunoSEQ multiplex PCR, while the TCRdb copy is restricted to in-frame clones and leaves out a portion. The sample gives 40,000 to 60,000 clones, 81% of which show up once; 17% is in the top ten. This clonotype was sampled from a man between 40 and 75 years old with stage III lung adenocarcinoma. The rearrangement links TRBV5-1 to TRBJ2-3; either TRBD1 or TRBD2 may supply D (5 bases each). Source: peripheral blood mononuclear cells, taken before any cancer treatment. CDR3 coding DNA: TGCGCCAGCAGTTCTCAGGGAGACACAGATACGCAGTATTTT. It encodes CASSSQGDTDTQYF.